What follows are 27 T cell receptor beta chains derived from one specimen sequenced in a study (dated by TCRdb to 2016 to 2017). Library preparation was by RT-PCR. TCRdb lists the instrument as Illumina MiSeq. Using fastp trimming at Q25 and MiXCR clonotype assembly, TCRdb reanalyzed the public sequencing data and kept in-frame beta chains. Identical CDR3 proteins give one entry, which carries the most common genes and DNA. In this sample the table shows around 700,000 distinct CDR3 sequences, 14% of which occur a single time. About 3.9% of the sample is held by the ten biggest clonotypes. The sequenced sample consisted of memory CD4+ T cells from blood. The source is a female donor in good health, serving as a healthy control.

The V gene is TRBV20-1, the J gene TRBJ1-1; D uncertain. V was trimmed by 6 bases and J by 5 bases, leaving 10 bases between them. Germline values: CDR1 DFQATT, CDR2 SNEGSKA (reference sequence). The CDR3 consists of 11 residues. The chain's CDR3 is CSAPGETEAFF. CDR3 coding DNA: TGCAGTGCCCCCGGAGAGACTGAAGCTTTCTTT.

This chain connects TRBV20-1 to TRBJ2-7; 12 bases align to TRBD2. CDR3 length equals 16 residues. Trimming removed 3 bases from V and 2 bases from J; junction bases left unmatched: 8. Germline CDR1 DFQATT, CDR2 SNEGSKA (reference sequence). CDR3 coding DNA: TGCAGTGCTAGGCCCCTAGCGGGAGGGGGACCCTACGAGCAGTACTTC. Amino acids: CSARPLAGGGPYEQYF.

V is TRBV3-1 and J is TRBJ2-1; 8 bases fit TRBD2. Germline V lookup: CDR1 LGHDT, CDR2 YNNKEL (reference sequence). CDR3 length: 17 residues. The V segment lost 5 bases and the J segment 5 bases; nucleotides outside the gene matches: 14. The CDR3 here is CASSSQTSSGPNNEQFF. CDR3 nucleotide sequence: TGTGCCAGCAGCTCACAAACCTCTAGCGGGCCCAACAATGAGCAGTTCTTC.

This clonotype was seen only a few times. The chain is built from TRBV20-1 and TRBJ1-2; D call uncertain. V was cut by 1 base and J by 2 bases, with 11 bases left in between. The CDR3 sequence is 14 residues long. The germline V gene encodes CDR1 DFQATT and CDR2 SNEGSKA (reference sequence). The CDR3 DNA reads as TGCAGTGCTAGAGCTGGTGCAGAGAACTATGGCTACACCTTC. Its translation is CSARAGAENYGYTF.

The chain joins TRBV9 to TRBJ1-3, with a weak D call TRBD1 (5 bases). With 3 bases removed from V and 3 bases from J, the gap between germline ends came to 16 bases. The CDR3 contains 16 residues. Per the germline V gene, CDR1 is SGDLS and CDR2 is YYNGEE. The CDR3 region has the DNA TGTGCCAGCAGCGCCCGCCCGGACACATATGGAAACACCATATATTTT. Its protein is CASSARPDTYGNTIYF.

Many counts were recorded for this clonotype. The CDR3 loop reads CASSYSSGQVGDTQYF. DNA of the CDR3: TGTGCCAGCAGTTACTCTTCGGGACAGGTGGGAGATACGCAGTATTTT. The V and J genes are TRBV6-2 or TRBV6-3 and TRBJ2-3, with TRBD1 matching 8 bases. After removal of 0 bases from V and 5 bases from J, the junction contained 7 bases not matched to a gene. Germline V gene data show CDR1 as MNHEY and CDR2 as SVGEGT. The CDR3 loop spans 16 amino acids.

This clonotype was counted many times. The chain has TRBV15 and TRBJ1-1; perhaps TRBD1 as D (5 bases). Trimming pared 3 bases from V and 1 base from J, leaving 15 bases between. Per germline, CDR1 LNHNV and CDR2 YYDKDF (reference sequence). The length of the CDR3 is 16 residues. The CDR3 spells CATSRAFGTANTEAFF. The CDR3 DNA sequence: TGTGCCACCAGCAGGGCTTTTGGGACCGCGAACACTGAAGCTTTCTTT. Full variable domain (outside the CDR3, taken from reference TRBV15 and TRBJ1-1): DAMVIQNPRYQVTQFGKPVTLSCSQTLNHNVMYWYQQKSSQAPKLLFHYYDKDFNNEADTPDNFQSRRPNTSFCFLDIRSPGLGDTAMYLCATSRAFGTANTEAFFGQGTRLTVV.

This clonotype was detected many times. The chain recombines TRBV5-1 with TRBJ2-2; D possibly corresponds to TRBD2 (6 bases). Germline CDR1 is SGHRS and CDR2 is YFSETQ. The CDR3 has 17 amino acids. Trimming shortened V by 0 bases and J by 3 bases, and 15 bases separated the two germline ends. The CDR3 coding sequence is TGCGCCAGCAGCTTGGACGGGGGAGCGAGTCACACCGGGGAGCTGTTTTTT. As protein: CASSLDGGASHTGELFF.

Remarks on this clonotype: This could be a read error, since a much larger clone is one nucleotide away. The V call is TRBV27, the J call TRBJ2-4, with 9 nucleotides matching TRBD2. From germline, CDR1 is MNHEY and CDR2 SMNVEV (reference sequence). V lost 4 bases, J lost 1 base, and 5 bases stayed unmatched. CDR3 length: 16 residues. This CDR3 is CASSSGLAHAKNIQYF. CDR3 sequence (DNA): TGTGCCAGCAGTTCTGGACTAGCGCACGCCAAAAACATTCAGTACTTC.

This sequence joins TRBV20-1 and TRBJ1-2, with D unclear. The CDR3 runs 13 residues. V shed 6 bases and J shed 1 base, with 12 bases lying between them. Germline CDR1 DFQATT, CDR2 SNEGSKA (reference sequence). CDR3 residues: CSARKTHNYGYTF. The CDR3 nucleotides read TGCAGTGCCCGAAAAACTCATAACTATGGCTACACCTTC.

Many counts were recorded for this clonotype. The chain carries TRBV7-3 and TRBJ2-1; perhaps TRBD1 as D (6 bases). The CDR3 is 15 residues long. Germline CDR1 and CDR2: SGHTA and FQGTGA. Trimming cost V 2 bases and J 4 bases, with 12 bases left between them. CDR3 DNA sequence: TGTGCCAGCAGCTTACAAACAGGGCCTTACAATGAGCAGTTCTTC. Protein product: CASSLQTGPYNEQFF.

This clonotype was counted many times. The chain has TRBV6-5 and TRBJ1-1; D ambiguous. The germline V gene encodes CDR1 MNHEY and CDR2 SVGAGI. V lost 2 bases, J lost 7 bases, and 5 bases lay in between. The CDR3 spans 11 residues. The CDR3 is CASSYGNEAFF. The CDR3 region has the DNA TGTGCCAGCAGTTACGGCAATGAAGCTTTCTTT.

This sequence joins TRBV9 and TRBJ2-7; TRBD1 might be the D (6 bases). The CDR3 runs to 13 residues. With 0 bases removed from V and 5 bases from J, the gap between germline ends came to 9 bases. CDR1 is SGDLS, CDR2 YYNGEE, per germline. CDR3 sequence reads: CASSVGQEHEQYF. The CDR3 DNA is TGTGCCAGCAGCGTAGGACAGGAGCACGAGCAGTACTTC.

The CDR3 spells CATSPTGSNQPQHF. DNA of the CDR3: TGTGCCACCAGTCCGACAGGGAGCAATCAGCCCCAGCATTTT. The chain couples TRBV24-1 to TRBJ1-5, with TRBD1 identical over 7 bases. The CDR3 is made up of 14 amino acids. The V and J ends lost 6 bases and 1 base, in that order; junction bases with no gene match: 2. The germline CDR1 and CDR2 sequences are KGHDR and SFDVKD.

The rearrangement joins TRBV12-3 or TRBV12-4 to TRBJ1-5, with D perhaps matching TRBD1 (6 bases). This CDR3 comprises 15 residues. V was pared by 6 bases and J by 7 bases, with 19 bases between. The CDR3 loop reads CASRPDRGTAQPQHF. CDR3 coding DNA: TGTGCCAGCAGGCCGGACAGAGGGACCGCACAGCCCCAGCATTTT.

The chain links TRBV6-6 to TRBJ1-6; no reliable D call. The CDR3 loop spans 15 amino acids. Germline-derived CDR1 and CDR2 are MNHNY and SVGAGI (reference sequence). Trimming cost V 2 bases and J 3 bases, with 8 bases left between them. This CDR3 reads CASSYDTFYNSPLHF. The DNA for the CDR3 is TGTGCCAGCAGTTACGACACTTTCTATAATTCACCCCTCCACTTT.

The sample holds many counts of this clonotype. The chain is built from TRBV7-9 and TRBJ2-7; tentatively, D is TRBD1 (6 bases). V was shortened by 5 bases and J by 3 bases, with 8 bases between the two germline ends. Germline V CDR1 and CDR2: SEHNR, FQNEAQ (reference sequence). The CDR3 contains 12 residues. The CDR3: CASSPGHYEQYF. In DNA, the CDR3 is TGTGCCAGCAGCCCGGGACACTACGAGCAGTACTTC.

The table lists this clonotype with many counts. The genes are TRBV29-1 and TRBJ1-5; D possibly corresponds to TRBD1 (5 bases). Trimming pared 2 bases from V and 4 bases from J, leaving 15 bases between. CDR1 and CDR2 from the germline V gene are SQVTM and ANQGSEA. CDR3 length: 15 amino acids. The DNA for the CDR3 is TGCAGCGTTGAATTAGCCGGGGCAGGGAATCAGCCCCAGCATTTT. Its protein product is CSVELAGAGNQPQHF.

The CDR3 DNA reads as TGTGCCAGCTCACCGAGGACGGATCGAGGGGAGACCCAGTACTTC. Protein sequence: CASSPRTDRGETQYF. This chain joins TRBV18 and TRBJ2-5, with a tentative D call TRBD2 (5 bases). Germline CDR1 is KGHSH and CDR2 is LQKENI. The CDR3 contains 15 residues. The V end lost 3 bases, the J end lost 5 bases, and 16 bases lay between the germline ends.

This clonotype was recorded at least ten times. This rearrangement joins TRBV4-3 to TRBJ2-7; D remains ambiguous. Trimming took off 1 base at V and 6 bases at J, with 16 bases between the two ends. Germline V lookup: CDR1 LGHNA, CDR2 YSLEER. The CDR3 is 15 residues long. The CDR3 region is CASSQVKSLWSEQYF. CDR3 bases: TGCGCCAGCAGCCAAGTAAAGTCTCTCTGGTCCGAGCAGTACTTC.

This clonotype was recorded many times. The genes are TRBV7-3 and TRBJ1-1; 7 bases align to TRBD1. CDR1 and CDR2 (germline): SGHTA, FQGTGA. V shed 5 bases, J shed 5 bases, and the junction held 8 bases outside the gene matches. There are 14 residues in the CDR3. CDR3 coding DNA: TGTGCCAGCAGCCCGCAGGCAGGGGGGACTGAAGCTTTCTTT. It is translated as CASSPQAGGTEAFF.

This clonotype was observed many times. This sequence joins TRBV29-1 and TRBJ2-2; the D gene could be TRBD1 or TRBD2 (5 bases each). The CDR3 sequence is 14 residues long. Germline V gene data show CDR1 as SQVTM and CDR2 as ANQGSEA. The ends were cut back, 7 bases at V and 2 bases at J, with 14 bases in the middle. CDR3 residues: CSAKYGDNTGELFF. The CDR3 nucleotides read TGCAGCGCTAAATATGGGGACAACACCGGGGAGCTGTTTTTT.

In its sample, this clonotype was seen a few times. This sequence joins TRBV12-3 or TRBV12-4 and TRBJ2-3, with D possibly matching TRBD2 (5 bases). Trimming left V 6 bases short and J 5 bases short, with 12 bases between. The CDR3 has 13 amino acids. The CDR3 reads CASSYGLGDTQYF. CDR3 coding DNA: TGTGCCAGCAGCTACGGACTGGGAGATACGCAGTATTTT.

The sample holds many counts of this clonotype. The rearrangement links TRBV29-1 to TRBJ1-1; D remains ambiguous. Per germline, CDR1 SQVTM and CDR2 ANQGSEA. CDR3 length equals 13 residues. Deletions cut 2 bases from V and 0 bases from J, with 7 bases between. The chain's CDR3 is CSVELAVNTEAFF. The CDR3 DNA reads as TGCAGCGTTGAATTGGCAGTGAACACTGAAGCTTTCTTT.

There are a few counts of this clonotype. This sequence joins TRBV12-3 or TRBV12-4 and TRBJ2-7, with D possibly being TRBD1 (6 bases). The CDR3 contains 13 residues. The V and J ends lost 6 bases and 5 bases respectively, with 14 bases between them. The CDR3 is CASRDLQGHEQYF. The CDR3 coding sequence is TGTGCCAGCAGGGATTTACAGGGCCACGAGCAGTACTTC.

The chain links TRBV10-3 to TRBJ1-5; no definite D call. Germline CDR1 is ENHRY and CDR2 is SYGVKD. The germline V and J ends were trimmed by 6 bases and 1 base, with 10 bases remaining between them. The CDR3 is 14 amino acids. The CDR3 DNA sequence: TGTGCCATCAGAGGGTTCGAGAGCAATCAGCCCCAGCATTTT. It specifies CAIRGFESNQPQHF.

V gene TRBV5-4 combines with J gene TRBJ2-1, with 7 bases that match TRBD2. With V trimmed by 1 base and J by 0 bases, 10 bases remained unmatched. CDR3 size: 18 residues. CDR1 SGHNT and CDR2 YYREEE come from the germline V gene (reference sequence). The CDR3 DNA reads TGTGCCAGCAGCTTGAAGGTCGGGGGAGGGCGCTCCTACAATGAGCAGTTCTTC. Translated: CASSLKVGGGRSYNEQFF.